These T cell receptor beta chains were read from a single sample in a study of T cell repertoires in cytomegalovirus infection. Via MiXCR, TCRdb re-called the reads, giving one row per CDR3 protein. The repertoire holds under 800,000 distinct CDR3 sequences, approximately 25% seen once, with approximately 8.2% in the top ten. The sample taken for sequencing was CD8+ T cells from PBMCs. The receptor source for this set is a human donor in good health (CMV status not recorded). Some clones in this sample may be carry-over from other donors' samples. The CDR3 runs from the conserved cysteine through the conserved F or W. The D gene is left open where the match is weak. Clone size is shown for a subset of rows, as once, few, many or a class of expanded clone.

v_gene,d_gene,abundance,j_gene,CDR3aa,CDR3nt
TRBV5-1,-,-,TRBJ2-3,CASRPPISTDTQYF,TGCGCCAGCAGGCCCCCCATTAGCACAGATACGCAGTATTTT
TRBV20-1,-,few,TRBJ1-1,CSAKTGTKAKAFF,TGCAGTGCTAAGACAGGTACTAAGGCTAAAGCTTTCTTT
TRBV6-6,-,few,TRBJ2-7,CASSPAGIAYEQYF,TGTGCCAGCAGTCCAGCTGGGATCGCCTACGAGCAGTACTTC
TRBV7-8,-,many,TRBJ2-6,CASSLLEGIMSGANVLTF,TGTGCCAGCAGCCTCCTGGAGGGCATAATGTCTGGGGCCAACGTCCTGACTTTC
TRBV30,-,-,TRBJ2-7,CAWSPTGFTYEQYF,TGTGCCTGGAGCCCCACAGGGTTTACCTACGAGCAGTACTTC
TRBV7-6,-,few,TRBJ2-1,CASSLVTGLPAYNEQFF,TGTGCCAGCAGCTTAGTGACAGGACTCCCTGCCTACAATGAGCAGTTCTTC
TRBV12-3/TRBV12-4,-,-,TRBJ1-1,CASTQGHTEAFF,TGTGCCAGCACCCAAGGTCACACTGAAGCTTTCTTT
TRBV12-5,-,-,TRBJ2-7,CASGTLRGSRYEQYF,TGTGCTAGTGGAACCCTTCGGGGGAGCCGCTACGAGCAGTACTTC
TRBV28,-,-,TRBJ1-2,CATRPGEGSSRGGYTF,TGTGCCACGAGGCCTGGGGAGGGTAGCTCCAGGGGTGGCTACACCTTC
TRBV24-1,-,-,TRBJ1-5,CATSSESNQPQHF,TGTGCCACCAGTTCGGAAAGCAATCAGCCCCAGCATTTT
TRBV12-3/TRBV12-4,TRBD2,few,TRBJ2-3,CASSLWPPGTKLRTDTQYF,TGTGCCAGCAGTTTATGGCCCCCAGGGACTAAGTTGCGCACAGATACGCAGTATTTT
TRBV7-9,TRBD1,many,TRBJ1-1,CASSPRDRGSDTEAFF,TGTGCCAGCAGCCCGCGGGACAGGGGGTCGGACACTGAAGCTTTCTTT
TRBV12-3/TRBV12-4,-,-,TRBJ2-1,CASSFSPDNEQFF,TGTGCCAGCAGTTTCTCTCCGGACAATGAGCAGTTCTTC
TRBV11-3,-,many,TRBJ2-3,CASSYRRDTQYF,TGTGCCAGCAGCTACCGACGGGATACGCAGTATTTT
TRBV20-1,-,few,TRBJ1-6,CSFTGTEGNSPLHF,TGCAGTTTTACCGGGACTGAGGGTAATTCACCCCTCCACTTT
TRBV7-9,-,few,TRBJ2-5,CASSLGRPEGTQYF,TGTGCCAGCAGCCTAGGGCGACCGGAAGGGACCCAGTACTTC
TRBV20-1,TRBD1,many,TRBJ2-7,CSVPLRDRGLGEQYF,TGCAGTGTCCCACTCCGGGACAGGGGGCTGGGGGAGCAGTACTTC
TRBV12-5,-,few,TRBJ1-3,CASGFSPIRVNNTIYF,TGTGCTAGTGGTTTTTCCCCCATCAGGGTGAACAACACCATATATTTT
TRBV7-2,-,many,TRBJ2-1,CASSSRDGYYNEQFF,TGTGCCAGCAGTAGCCGGGACGGGTACTACAATGAGCAGTTCTTC
TRBV10-3,TRBD1,many,TRBJ2-3,CAIRDREEGTQYF,TGTGCCATCAGAGACAGGGAAGAGGGTACGCAGTATTTT
TRBV28,-,-,TRBJ1-5,CASSPVWSSSQPQHF,TGTGCCAGCAGTCCAGTTTGGAGTAGCAGTCAGCCCCAGCATTTT
TRBV20-1,TRBD1,-,TRBJ2-7,CSARRRGTGGSSYEQYF,TGCAGTGCTAGAAGGAGGGGAACAGGGGGTAGCTCCTACGAGCAGTACTTC
TRBV28,-,-,TRBJ2-6,CASSIQDFTGANVLTF,TGTGCCAGCAGTATACAGGATTTCACTGGGGCCAACGTCCTGACTTTC
TRBV29-1,-,-,TRBJ2-3,CSVEGWGTDTQYF,TGCAGCGTTGAAGGGTGGGGCACAGATACGCAGTATTTT
TRBV19,-,few,TRBJ1-1,CASSMGVGGDEAFF,TGTGCCAGTAGTATGGGGGTAGGGGGAGATGAAGCTTTCTTT
TRBV7-9,TRBD2,few,TRBJ2-5,CASSWGSGGPFPQETQYF,TGTGCCAGCAGCTGGGGCTCGGGGGGGCCCTTCCCCCAAGAGACCCAGTACTTC
TRBV6-5,-,many,TRBJ2-3,CASSYLGTDTQYF,TGTGCCAGCAGTTACTTAGGCACAGATACGCAGTATTTT
TRBV29-1,-,-,TRBJ2-5,CSVPKGVSQETQYF,TGCAGCGTCCCCAAGGGGGTCAGCCAAGAGACCCAGTACTTC
TRBV20-1,-,few,TRBJ1-2,CSARDRGAANYGYTF,TGCAGTGCTAGAGATCGGGGGGCCGCTAACTATGGCTACACCTTC
TRBV6-2/TRBV6-3,-,few,TRBJ1-5,CGGGGEGNQPQHF,TGTGGCGGGGGGGGCGAAGGCAATCAGCCCCAGCATTTT
TRBV28,-,-,TRBJ1-4,CASTSGGEEKLFF,TGTGCCAGCACCTCGGGGGGGGAGGAAAAACTGTTTTTT
TRBV24-1,TRBD1,few,TRBJ2-5,CATSDWGQVDQETQYF,TGTGCCACCAGTGATTGGGGACAGGTGGACCAAGAGACCCAGTACTTC
TRBV12-3/TRBV12-4,-,few,TRBJ1-2,CASSFSATNYGYTF,TGTGCCAGCAGTTTTTCGGCCACTAACTATGGCTACACCTTC
TRBV4-1,-,few,TRBJ2-1,CASSGVESGGLGEQFF,TGCGCCAGCAGCGGAGTGGAGTCCGGGGGCCTAGGTGAGCAGTTCTTC
TRBV7-6,-,many,TRBJ2-3,CASYGMGSDTQYF,TGTGCCAGCTACGGCATGGGGTCAGATACGCAGTATTTT
TRBV7-6,-,-,TRBJ2-1,CASSPPGHEWYNEQFF,TGTGCCAGCAGCCCCCCCGGACATGAATGGTACAATGAGCAGTTCTTC
TRBV15,-,-,TRBJ2-5,CATSREKRLVVQETQYF,TGTGCCACCAGCAGAGAGAAGAGGCTAGTTGTGCAGGAGACCCAGTACTTC
TRBV2,-,few,TRBJ2-1,CASSELDKGYNEQFF,TGTGCCAGCAGTGAGTTGGACAAAGGATACAATGAGCAGTTCTTC